This TCR beta chain derives from a study of chemoradiotherapy in HPV16-positive cancers. Study-wide results and limits: During treatment, candidate HPV-specific clones and E7-related motifs expanded in tumor.

To note about this clone: The antigen is not known.

The CDR3 totals 15 residues. V lost 6 bases and J lost 2, with 16 bases in between. Germline assignment: CDR1 SGHKS and CDR2 YYEKEE (reference sequence). Clones were read by immunoSEQ multiplex PCR, and TCRdb kept only the in-frame ones, dropping some. The table records 5,700 or so clones, 55% to 75% of them present only once. The chain has TRBV5-5 and TRBJ2-3, with D maybe TRBD1 (5 bases). The source of this sequence is a human donor with HPV-associated anogenital cancer. Specimen: tumor tissue, collected from a patient who underwent chemoradiotherapy. DNA for the CDR3: TGTGCCAGCACTCCACAGGATCCCCACACAGATACGCAGTATTTT. As protein: CASTPQDPHTDTQYF. Full variable domain (rest looked up from reference TRBV5-5 and TRBJ2-3): DAGVTQSPTHLIKTRGQQVTLRCSPISGHKSVSWYQQVLGQGPQFIFQYYEKEERGRGNFPDRFSARQFPNYSSELNVNALLLGDSALYLCASTPQDPHTDTQYFGPGTRLTVL.